The 7 T cell receptor beta chains below come from one sample, sequenced in a study of OX40 agonist ivuxolimab in advanced cancers. Measured with immunoSEQ multiplex PCR; TCRdb has only the in-frame clones, and not every one. The table has tens of thousands of clones, about 81% seen once. Sequences were derived from CD4+ or CD8+ T cells sorted from blood, sampled in a trial of the OX40 agonist ivuxolimab. These receptors all come from an adult with an advanced solid tumor such as melanoma, head and neck, liver or kidney cancer.

V is TRBV28 and J is TRBJ1-2; no reliable D call. V dropped 3 bases and J dropped 4 bases, with 12 bases sitting between them. The length of the CDR3 is 14 residues. Germline loops: CDR1 MDHEN, CDR2 SYDVKM. CDR3 nucleotides: TGTGCCAGCAGTTTGGAGGACCTCCTCTATGGCTACACCTTC. Amino acid sequence: CASSLEDLLYGYTF.

V usage is TRBV6-6 and J usage is TRBJ2-3; possible D gene TRBD1, 5 bases. Germline CDR1 is MNHNY and CDR2 is SVGAGI (reference sequence). Between the trimmed V and J ends, which lost 0 bases and 4 bases, there was a span of 14 bases. This CDR3 has 16 residues. The CDR3 DNA reads TGTGCCAGCAGTTACTCCAAGGACACGATGGCAGATACGCAGTATTTT. Residues: CASSYSKDTMADTQYF.

The chain couples TRBV5-1 to TRBJ2-7; tentatively, D is TRBD1 or TRBD2 (5 bases each). V lost 3 bases and J lost 0, with 13 bases in between. CDR1 is SGHRS and CDR2 is YFSETQ in the germline V gene. The CDR3 runs to 15 residues. The CDR3 protein is CASSSSGGPSYEQYF. CDR3 bases: TGCGCCAGCAGCTCCAGTGGGGGTCCCTCCTACGAGCAGTACTTC.

This chain connects TRBV2 to TRBJ1-2; perhaps TRBD1 as D (5 bases). The CDR3 is 14 amino acids. V was clipped by 0 bases and J by 9 bases, with 14 bases between them. Germline CDR1 reads SNHLY; CDR2 reads FYNNEI. The CDR3 DNA follows: TGTGCCAGCAGTGAAGCCAGGGAACCGTATAGCTACACCTTC. Protein sequence: CASSEAREPYSYTF.

V and J are TRBV6-6 and TRBJ2-3, with unresolved D. Germline V gives CDR1 MNHNY, CDR2 SVGAGI (reference sequence). Trimming stripped 4 bases from V and 6 bases from J, with 5 bases between. The CDR3 has 11 residues. The DNA for the CDR3 is TGTGCCAGCAGTTCAGCGGATACGCAGTATTTT. Translated: CASSSADTQYF.

This clone was detected a few times. V gene TRBV7-2 combines with J gene TRBJ1-6; D ambiguous. Trimming pared 1 base from V and 0 bases from J, leaving 10 bases between. CDR1 and CDR2 (germline): SGHTA, FQGNSA. The CDR3 has 17 residues. The CDR3, as DNA: TGTGCCAGCAGCTTAGAATTCGTTAGCTCCTATAATTCACCCCTCCACTTT. It is translated as CASSLEFVSSYNSPLHF.

The chain recombines TRBV5-4 with TRBJ1-1; D unclear. This CDR3 is built from 13 residues. Deletions cut 4 bases from V and 5 bases from J, with 12 bases between. Looked up from germline, CDR1 is SGHNT and CDR2 is YYREEE (reference sequence). Here the CDR3 DNA reads TGTGCCAGCAGCCGACCCGGCGGAACTGAAGCTTTCTTT. Translated, it gives CASSRPGGTEAFF.